This T cell receptor beta chain was identified in a study of shared clonotypes between healthy human individuals. Looking at the study overall: In total, the donors were a couple of women and a few men aged 18 to 49.

For each subset, genomic DNA was distributed in equal portions over several immunoSEQ plates. Sequenced by immunoSEQ multiplex PCR; TCRdb stores in-frame clones only, minus some. The sample contains about 2.3 million clones, around 90% of which appear only once. Trimming left V 3 bases short and J 4 bases short, with 15 bases between. Germline V gene data show CDR1 as SGHRS and CDR2 as YFSETQ. The CDR3 is 15 residues long. Negatively enriched CD4+ T cells were divided by CD45RA into naive and memory. The specimen sequenced was naive CD4+ T cells from PBMCs. Subset here: CD45RA+ positively selected. V is TRBV5-1 and J is TRBJ2-3; D could derive from TRBD1 or TRBD2 (6 bases each). The sequence was obtained from a man aged 18 to 29 in good health. Some clones in this sample may be carry-over from other donors' samples. The CDR3 sequence is CASSSRDKAADTQYF. In DNA, the CDR3 is TGCGCCAGCAGCTCGCGGGACAAGGCGGCAGATACGCAGTATTTT.